Sequencing of this T cell receptor beta chain was carried out in a study of cytomegalovirus exposure and HLA in healthy donors. Overall study findings and caveats: In a later analysis, several top co-occurrence clusters appeared linked to parvovirus B19, influenza, CMV and Epstein-Barr virus. A later analysis showed TCR association rates differing by HLA locus, peaking at DRB1 and lowest at HLA-C.

Worth noting for this clone: The target antigen is unknown.

From germline, CDR1 is KGHSH and CDR2 LQKENI. CDR3 length: 15 residues. The ends were cut back, 1 base at V and 5 bases at J, with 15 bases in the middle. Primers included in the PCR were 60 Vbeta and 13 Jbeta primers. In the study's own analysis: In a later analysis, about 9.9 million of 75 million to 90 million unique beta chains occurred in at least two donors. TCRdb's copy holds only in-frame clones and misses some; the assay was immunoSEQ multiplex PCR. The V and J calls and clone size were taken over from that table, and D and trimming were inferred from the DNA. This table has roughly 290,000 clones, 80% appearing once.

The rearrangement joins TRBV18 to TRBJ2-7, with D possibly matching TRBD2 (6 bases). This receptor was obtained from a girl aged 2-9 years in good health and CMV-seronegative. Sequencing was performed on PBMCs. The CDR3 coding sequence is TGTGCCAGCTCACCACTTTCCGGGAGAGTCCACGAGCAGTACTTC. It codes for CASSPLSGRVHEQYF.